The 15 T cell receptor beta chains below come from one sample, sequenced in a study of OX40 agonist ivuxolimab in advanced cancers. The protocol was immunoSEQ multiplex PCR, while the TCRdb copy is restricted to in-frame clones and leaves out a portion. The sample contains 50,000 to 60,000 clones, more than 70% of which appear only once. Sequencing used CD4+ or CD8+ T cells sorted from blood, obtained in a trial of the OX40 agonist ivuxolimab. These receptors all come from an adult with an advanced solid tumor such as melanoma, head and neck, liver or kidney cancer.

CDR3 DNA sequence: TGTGCCACCAGCAGTTTTCTACTTCCCCAGCCCCAGCATTTT. Residues: CATSSFLLPQPQHF. This chain uses TRBV15 with TRBJ1-5, with D hard to call. Germline assignment: CDR1 LNHNV and CDR2 YYDKDF (reference sequence). This CDR3 is 14 amino acids long. Deletions cut 3 bases from V and 7 bases from J, with 13 bases between.

The CDR3 nucleotides are TGTGCCAGCAGCCATCAGTATCCAGAGACCCAGTACTTC. Encoded protein: CASSHQYPETQYF. This rearrangement joins TRBV7-2 to TRBJ2-5; D gene uncertain. The length of the CDR3 is 13 residues. Germline lookup yields CDR1 SGHTA and CDR2 FQGNSA. Trimming shortened V by 5 bases and J by 4 bases, and 11 bases separated the two germline ends. Full variable domain (outside the CDR3, taken from reference TRBV7-2 and TRBJ2-5): GAGVSQSPSNKVTEKGKDVELRCDPISGHTALYWYRQSLGQGLEFLIYFQGNSAPDKSGLPSDRFSAERTGGSVSTLTIQRTQQEDSAVYLCASSHQYPETQYFGPGTRLLVL.

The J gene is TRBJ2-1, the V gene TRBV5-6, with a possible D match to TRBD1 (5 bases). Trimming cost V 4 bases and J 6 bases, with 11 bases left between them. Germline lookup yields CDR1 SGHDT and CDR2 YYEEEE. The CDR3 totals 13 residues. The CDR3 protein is CASSAQGFNEQFF. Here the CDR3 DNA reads TGTGCCAGCAGCGCGCAGGGATTCAATGAGCAGTTCTTC.

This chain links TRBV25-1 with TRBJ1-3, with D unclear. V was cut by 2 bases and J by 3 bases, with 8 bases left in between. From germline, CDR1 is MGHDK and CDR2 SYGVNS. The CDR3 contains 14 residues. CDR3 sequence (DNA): TGTGCCAGCAGTGAAGGTTTTTATGGAAACACCATATATTTT. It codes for CASSEGFYGNTIYF.

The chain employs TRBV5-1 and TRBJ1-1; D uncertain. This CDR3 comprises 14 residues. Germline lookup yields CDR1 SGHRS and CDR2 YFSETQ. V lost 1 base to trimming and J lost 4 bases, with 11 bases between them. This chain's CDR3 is CASSLYGDGTEAFF. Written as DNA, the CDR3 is TGCGCCAGCAGCTTGTATGGGGATGGCACTGAAGCTTTCTTT.

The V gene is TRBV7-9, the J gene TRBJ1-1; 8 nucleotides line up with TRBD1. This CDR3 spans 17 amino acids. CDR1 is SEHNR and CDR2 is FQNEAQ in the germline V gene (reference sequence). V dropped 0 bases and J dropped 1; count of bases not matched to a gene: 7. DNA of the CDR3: TGTGCCAGCAGCTTAGCCGCAGGGGGCTCCCGGAACACTGAAGCTTTCTTT. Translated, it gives CASSLAAGGSRNTEAFF.

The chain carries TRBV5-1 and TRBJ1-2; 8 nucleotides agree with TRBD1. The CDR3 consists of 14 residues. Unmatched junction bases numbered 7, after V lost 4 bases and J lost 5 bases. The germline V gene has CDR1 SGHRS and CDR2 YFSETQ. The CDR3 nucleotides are TGCGCCAGCAGCCCGGGACAGGACCGATATGGCTACACCTTC. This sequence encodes CASSPGQDRYGYTF. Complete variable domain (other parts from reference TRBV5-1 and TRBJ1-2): KAGVTQTPRYLIKTRGQQVTLSCSPISGHRSVSWYQQTPGQGLQFLFEYFSETQRNKGNFPGRFSGRQFSNSRSEMNVSTLELGDSALYLCASSPGQDRYGYTFGSGTRLTVV.

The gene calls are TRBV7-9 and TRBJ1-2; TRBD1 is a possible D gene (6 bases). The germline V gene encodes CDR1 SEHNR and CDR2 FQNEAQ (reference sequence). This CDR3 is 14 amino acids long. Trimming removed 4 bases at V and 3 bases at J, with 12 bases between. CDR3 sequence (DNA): TGTGCCAGCAGCTCCACAGGGTACGACTATGGCTACACCTTC. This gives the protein CASSSTGYDYGYTF.

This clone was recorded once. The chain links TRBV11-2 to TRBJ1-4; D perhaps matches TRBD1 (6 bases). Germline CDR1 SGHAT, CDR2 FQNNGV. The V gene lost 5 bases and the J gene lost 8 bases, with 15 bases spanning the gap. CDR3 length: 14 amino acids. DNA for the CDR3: TGTGCCAGCAGCCCGGGGGCAGGGTCCGAAAAACTGTTTTTT. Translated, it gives CASSPGAGSEKLFF.

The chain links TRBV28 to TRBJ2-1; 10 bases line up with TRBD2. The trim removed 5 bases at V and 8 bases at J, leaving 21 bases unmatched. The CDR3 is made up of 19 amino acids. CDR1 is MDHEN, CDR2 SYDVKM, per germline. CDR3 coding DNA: TGTGCCAGCAGTCCACCCCCGCTAGCGGGAGCAACCACAGCGGATGAGCAGTTCTTC. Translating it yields CASSPPPLAGATTADEQFF.

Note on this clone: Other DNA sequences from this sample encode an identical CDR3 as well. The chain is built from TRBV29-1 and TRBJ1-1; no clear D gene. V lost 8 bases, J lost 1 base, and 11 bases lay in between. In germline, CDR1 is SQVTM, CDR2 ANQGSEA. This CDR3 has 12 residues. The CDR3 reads CSLVLPNTEAFF. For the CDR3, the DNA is TGCAGCTTGGTCCTGCCGAACACTGAAGCTTTCTTT.

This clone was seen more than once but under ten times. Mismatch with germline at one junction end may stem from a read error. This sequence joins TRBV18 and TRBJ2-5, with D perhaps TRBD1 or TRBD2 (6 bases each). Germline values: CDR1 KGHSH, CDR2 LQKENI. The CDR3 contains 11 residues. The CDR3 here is CATKPGGHSNF. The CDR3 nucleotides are TGTGCCACCAAACCCGGGGGACACTCCAACTTC.

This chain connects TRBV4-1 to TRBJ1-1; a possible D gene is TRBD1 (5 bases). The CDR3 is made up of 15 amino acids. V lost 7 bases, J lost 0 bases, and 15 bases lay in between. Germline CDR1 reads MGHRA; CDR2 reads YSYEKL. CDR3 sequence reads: CASKSRLTVNTEAFF. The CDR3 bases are TGCGCCAGCAAGTCCCGATTGACAGTGAACACTGAAGCTTTCTTT.

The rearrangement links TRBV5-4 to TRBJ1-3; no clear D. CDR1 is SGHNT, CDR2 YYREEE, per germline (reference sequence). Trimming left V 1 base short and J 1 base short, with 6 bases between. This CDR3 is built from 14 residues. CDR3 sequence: CASSLLGSGNTIYF. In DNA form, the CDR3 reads TGTGCCAGCAGCTTGTTGGGTTCTGGAAACACCATATATTTT.

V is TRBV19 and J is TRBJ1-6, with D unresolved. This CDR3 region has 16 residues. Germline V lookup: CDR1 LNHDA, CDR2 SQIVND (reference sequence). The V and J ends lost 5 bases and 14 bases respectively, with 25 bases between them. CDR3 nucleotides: TGTGCCAGTAGTGTCAACCCGGACCCACGGTTTCTGACCCTCCACTTT. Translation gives CASSVNPDPRFLTLHF. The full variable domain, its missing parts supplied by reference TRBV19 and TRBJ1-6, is DGGITQSPKYLFRKEGQNVTLSCEQNLNHDAMYWYRQDPGQGLRLIYYSQIVNDFQKGDIAEGYSVSREKKESFPLTVTSAQKNPTAFYLCASSVNPDPRFLTLHFGNGTRLTVT.